These 14 T cell receptor beta chains came from one sample sequenced in a study of T cell changes during pregnancy in multiple sclerosis. Data came from immunoSEQ multiplex PCR; TCRdb stores just in-frame clones and leaves some out. The data hold roughly 40,000 clones, with 90% to 95% observed a single time. This sample comprised peripheral blood, obtained in the third trimester of pregnancy. All receptors come from a female donor with multiple sclerosis, enrolled in a pregnancy study.

The chain couples TRBV11-2 to TRBJ2-3, with D maybe TRBD2 (6 bases). Germline V gene sequence: CDR1 SGHAT, CDR2 FQNNGV. The CDR3 sequence is 18 residues long. Trimming stripped 6 bases from V and 0 bases from J, with 22 bases between. CDR3: CASRSRTGSGPSTDTQYF. CDR3 bases: TGTGCCAGCAGATCCCGAACGGGTAGCGGACCTAGCACAGATACGCAGTATTTT.

The V call is TRBV6-6, the J call TRBJ2-1, with 8 nucleotides matching TRBD2. The CDR3 covers 15 residues. The V and J ends lost 6 bases and 7 bases, in that order; junction bases with no gene match: 11. Per germline, CDR1 MNHNY and CDR2 SVGAGI (reference sequence). In DNA, the CDR3 is TGTGCCAGCAGACCCCCCGCGGGAGGAGGAAATGAGCAGTTCTTC. This codes for CASRPPAGGGNEQFF.

This clone turned up a few times. The chain uses TRBV30 and TRBJ1-1, with no clear D. Germline V CDR1 and CDR2: GTSNPN, SVGIG (reference sequence). The CDR3 sequence is 11 residues long. With 0 bases removed from V and 8 bases from J, the gap between germline ends came to 7 bases. The CDR3 DNA reads as TGTGCCTGGAGTGTACCCCGGGAAGCTTTCTTT. This gives the protein CAWSVPREAFF.

The chain combines TRBV7-6 with TRBJ2-5; possibly TRBD2 for D (6 bases). Trimming took 2 bases from V and 5 from J, leaving 9 bases between them. Germline assignment: CDR1 SGHVS and CDR2 FNYEAQ. This CDR3 is built from 13 residues. The CDR3 spells CASSLLAEETQYF. In nucleotides, the CDR3 is TGTGCCAGCAGCTTATTAGCGGAGGAGACCCAGTACTTC.

The CDR3 spells CASSLRGSTITGELFF. CDR3 in DNA: TGTGCCAGCAGTTTACGAGGGAGCACGATTACCGGGGAGCTGTTTTTT. This chain joins TRBV27 and TRBJ2-2; D might be TRBD2 (5 bases). V gave up 2 bases and J gave up 5 bases, with 15 bases separating them. This CDR3 is 16 amino acids long. Germline-derived CDR1 and CDR2 are MNHEY and SMNVEV (reference sequence).

The gene calls are TRBV27 and TRBJ1-5; 8 bases are a match to TRBD1. The CDR3 contains 14 residues. Losses at the gene ends were 4 bases for V and 4 bases for J; bases not matched to a gene: 3. Germline V gene lookup returns CDR1 MNHEY and CDR2 SMNVEV (reference sequence). The CDR3 loop is CASSWTGQNQPQHF. In DNA, the CDR3 is TGTGCCAGCAGTTGGACAGGGCAGAATCAGCCCCAGCATTTT.

The CDR3 bases are TGCAGTGCTAGTCTTGATACGCAGTATTTT. Protein: CSASLDTQYF. The rearrangement uses TRBV20-1 and TRBJ2-3; no reliable D call. Trimming left V 3 bases short and J 6 bases short, with 4 bases between. The germline V gene has CDR1 DFQATT and CDR2 SNEGSKA (reference sequence). The CDR3 runs 10 residues.

In DNA form, the CDR3 reads TGTGCCATCAGGGAAGCGGGCCTCAATGAGCAGTTCTTC. This translates into CAIREAGLNEQFF. The V call is TRBV10-3, the J call TRBJ2-1; possible D gene TRBD2, 6 bases. Trimming stripped 6 bases from V and 6 bases from J, with 12 bases between. CDR1 and CDR2 from the germline V gene are ENHRY and SYGVKD. The CDR3 consists of 13 residues.

The rearrangement joins TRBV4-1 to TRBJ1-1; D is unclear. The germline CDR1 and CDR2 sequences are MGHRA and YSYEKL. The CDR3 covers 18 residues. V lost 0 bases and J lost 1, with 18 bases in between. The chain's CDR3 is CASSQDRGSVGWNTEAFF. The CDR3 bases are TGCGCCAGCAGCCAAGATCGAGGGTCGGTCGGGTGGAACACTGAAGCTTTCTTT.

This rearrangement joins TRBV7-2 to TRBJ1-2, with D possibly matching TRBD1 (6 bases). The ends were cut back, 2 bases at V and 4 bases at J, with 8 bases in the middle. CDR1 SGHTA and CDR2 FQGNSA come from the germline V gene. This CDR3 spans 13 amino acids. The CDR3 protein is CASSLNRAYGYTF. As DNA, the CDR3 is TGTGCCAGCAGCTTAAACAGGGCCTATGGCTACACCTTC.

The rearrangement joins TRBV11-3 to TRBJ2-7; 10 bases line up with TRBD1. Germline CDR1 SGHNT, CDR2 YENEEA. The CDR3 is 16 residues long. The V gene end was trimmed by 2 bases and the J gene end by 2 bases; junction bases not matched to a gene: 6. The CDR3 is CASSLPPGTGAYEQYF. The CDR3 bases are TGTGCCAGCAGCTTACCCCCCGGGACAGGGGCCTACGAGCAGTACTTC.

This clone is a singleton in its sample. The CDR3 is CASSSGLAGAQETQYF. In DNA form, the CDR3 reads TGTGCCAGCAGCTCGGGACTAGCGGGGGCCCAAGAGACCCAGTACTTC. V is TRBV7-9 and J is TRBJ2-5; TRBD2 agrees at 14 bases. Looked up from germline, CDR1 is SEHNR and CDR2 is FQNEAQ (reference sequence). Losses at the gene ends were 4 bases for V and 1 base for J; bases not matched to a gene: 2. The CDR3 loop spans 16 amino acids.

This clone was picked up a small number of times. The rearrangement uses TRBV9 and TRBJ1-6; 7 nucleotides match TRBD1. The CDR3 is 15 residues long. The ends lost 2 bases at V and 5 bases at J; junction bases unmatched: 4. Germline assignment: CDR1 SGDLS and CDR2 YYNGEE. The DNA of the CDR3 is TGTGCCAGCAGCGTGCAGACAGGGAATAATTCACCCCTCCACTTT. This sequence encodes CASSVQTGNNSPLHF. The variable domain in full, completed from reference TRBV9 and TRBJ1-6, reads DSGVTQTPKHLITATGQRVTLRCSPRSGDLSVYWYQQSLDQGLQFLIQYYNGEERAKGNILERFSAQQFPDLHSELNLSSLELGDSALYFCASSVQTGNNSPLHFGNGTRLTVT.

V gene TRBV5-1 combines with J gene TRBJ1-2; no firm D call. CDR1 SGHRS and CDR2 YFSETQ come from the germline V gene. This CDR3 region has 15 residues. Trimming stripped 3 bases from V and 6 bases from J, with 18 bases between. CDR3 loop: CASSSGLQPPNGYTF. The DNA for the CDR3 is TGCGCCAGCAGCTCGGGTTTGCAACCGCCAAATGGCTACACCTTC.